This T cell receptor (beta chain) was documented in a study of beta chain features in type 1 diabetes. Every bit of the isolated RNA underwent reverse transcription, so sequencing read expressed TCRB transcripts. Naive, central memory and regulatory T cell samples produced a mean of about 4 million reads. Assay used: immunoSEQ multiplex PCR; TCRdb lists only in-frame clones, some missing. This table has roughly 140,000 clones, roughly 7.2% appearing once. This clone was found a few times. This TCR came from a woman aged 25 to 45 in good health. Input material: central memory CD4+ T cells from blood.

CDR3 DNA: TGTGCCTGGAGACCTCGGGCTAGCGGGAGTTACAATGAGCAGTTCTTC. It is translated as CAWRPRASGSYNEQFF. V is TRBV30 and J is TRBJ2-1; 10 bases are a match to TRBD2. CDR1 and CDR2 from the germline V gene are GTSNPN and SVGIG (reference sequence). J gave up 4 bases and V 3 bases, and 9 bases lay outside the gene matches. The CDR3 spans 16 residues.